This record covers a single T cell receptor beta chain. V was shortened by 1 base and J by 15 bases, with 9 bases between the two germline ends. This CDR3 contains 11 residues. Germline lookup yields CDR1 MGHRA and CDR2 YSYEKL. The sample is drawn from a study of blood T cell repertoires in COVID-19. The repertoire was sequenced with immunoSEQ multiplex PCR; TCRdb's copy has only in-frame clones and lacks some. The sample consists of under 500,000 clones, nearly 90% of them appearing once. Recruits, aged about 18 to 95 years, lived in 25 or so US areas. Participants reported their clinical history, and cohort assignment relied on those reports.

V is TRBV4-1 and J is TRBJ1-4; D remains ambiguous. This clonotype originated in a woman aged 18-30 years with acute COVID-19. The sample was PBMCs or T cells enriched from blood (not recorded which). The CDR3 here is CASSQGTAMFF. DNA for the CDR3: TGCGCCAGCAGCCAAGGGACTGCGATGTTTTTT.